Below are 23 T cell receptor beta chains sequenced from a single sample in a study of spatial heterogeneity in lung cancer. Time point noted: sample taken at primary tumor resection. TCRdb reprocessed the 5' RACE reads with MiXCR, giving one entry per CDR3 protein. The table lists about 5,000 distinct CDR3 sequences, around 7.4% of them singletons, with 16% in the top ten. Whole-study results and caveats: Within tumors, counts of expanded alpha and beta TCRs tracked tumor mutation counts.

The antigens for these receptors are not known. The source was lung tumor tissue, collected at surgery. The receptors were sampled from a female donor with early-stage non-small cell lung cancer.

The CDR3 protein is CSASPEIDTGELFF. In DNA form, the CDR3 reads TGCAGTGCTAGTCCCGAAATTGACACCGGGGAGCTGTTTTTT. The chain couples TRBV20-1 to TRBJ2-2; D remains unclear. The V gene's germline CDR1 is DFQATT and CDR2 SNEGSKA (reference sequence). Deletions cut 3 bases from V and 3 bases from J, with 11 bases between. The CDR3 totals 14 residues.

Sample share makes this clonotype medium-sized. V and J are TRBV5-1 and TRBJ2-4, with 7 bases fitting TRBD2. The CDR3 totals 15 residues. The germline V gene encodes CDR1 SGHRS and CDR2 YFSETQ. V dropped 2 bases and J dropped 7; count of bases not matched to a gene: 9. CDR3: CASSFSGLRSNIQYF. The CDR3 DNA reads as TGCGCCAGCAGCTTCTCGGGACTACGCAGTAACATTCAGTACTTC.

This clonotype occurred many times. This sequence joins TRBV5-4 and TRBJ2-1; D is possibly TRBD1 or TRBD2 (6 bases each). In germline, CDR1 is SGHNT, CDR2 YYREEE (reference sequence). This CDR3 comprises 16 residues. V was cut by 0 bases and J by 0 bases, with 10 bases left in between. CDR3 amino acids: CASSLGGGGSYNEQFF. The CDR3, as DNA: TGTGCCAGCAGCTTGGGCGGAGGGGGCTCCTACAATGAGCAGTTCTTC.

This clonotype is classed as medium-sized (0.01 to 0.1%). V usage is TRBV20-1 and J usage is TRBJ2-7; tentative D call: TRBD1 (6 bases). V dropped 6 bases and J dropped 4 bases, with 16 bases sitting between them. This CDR3 comprises 13 residues. From germline, CDR1 is DFQATT and CDR2 SNEGSKA (reference sequence). The chain's CDR3 is CSAVPQGRYEQYF. The CDR3 DNA reads TGCAGTGCCGTACCGCAGGGGCGATACGAGCAGTACTTC.

This clonotype was found many times. The chain recombines TRBV6-2 or TRBV6-3 with TRBJ1-2, with 8 bases lining up with TRBD1. CDR3 length: 14 residues. The germline CDR1 and CDR2 sequences are MNHEY and SVGEGT. Trimming at V came to 8 bases and at J to 4 bases, leaving 9 bases not matched to a gene. Here the CDR3 reads CASLRAGGTYGYTF. The CDR3 nucleotides are TGTGCCAGCCTCAGGGCAGGGGGCACCTATGGCTACACCTTC.

This clonotype ranks as medium-sized. The chain employs TRBV29-1 and TRBJ1-2; a weak D match, TRBD1 (6 bases). The germline V gene encodes CDR1 SQVTM and CDR2 ANQGSEA. Trimming pared 0 bases from V and 7 bases from J, leaving 18 bases between. This CDR3 region has 15 residues. Here the CDR3 DNA reads TGCAGCGTTGAAGATCGCGAACAGGGAGGGAGTGGCTACACCTTC. Translation gives CSVEDREQGGSGYTF.

The gene calls are TRBV7-2 and TRBJ2-3, with 10 bases matching TRBD2. Germline assignment: CDR1 SGHTA and CDR2 FQGNSA. The CDR3 is made up of 17 amino acids. Unmatched junction bases numbered 4, after V lost 1 base and J lost 0 bases. CDR3 sequence reads: CASSLVPLAGSTDTQYF. CDR3 nucleotides: TGTGCCAGCAGCTTAGTTCCACTAGCGGGGAGCACAGATACGCAGTATTTT.

By share of the sample, this clonotype is medium-sized. DNA of the CDR3: TGTGCCAGCAGCTTGCAGCCCAATCAGCCCCAGCATTTT. Its protein product is CASSLQPNQPQHF. This sequence joins TRBV7-2 and TRBJ1-5; no reliable D call. V dropped 3 bases and J dropped 3 bases, with 6 bases sitting between them. Germline V lookup: CDR1 SGHTA, CDR2 FQGNSA. The length of the CDR3 is 13 residues.

This clonotype has ten or more counts. The chain is built from TRBV20-1 and TRBJ1-1, with D hard to call. The CDR3 length is 12 residues. V was clipped by 1 base and J by 5 bases, with 8 bases between them. Germline-derived CDR1 and CDR2 are DFQATT and SNEGSKA (reference sequence). CDR3 sequence: CSARVSGTEAFF. CDR3 DNA sequence: TGCAGTGCTAGAGTGTCGGGGACTGAAGCTTTCTTT.

In its sample, this clonotype is medium-sized. V is TRBV6-2 or TRBV6-3 and J is TRBJ2-1, with 9 bases identical to TRBD2. The ends lost 5 bases at V and 7 bases at J; junction bases unmatched: 6. CDR3 length equals 14 residues. Germline loops: CDR1 MNHEY, CDR2 SVGEGT. The CDR3 sequence is CASSVAGGGNEQFF. The CDR3 DNA reads TGTGCCAGCAGTGTTGCGGGAGGGGGGAATGAGCAGTTCTTC.

This clonotype is labeled as medium-sized. This rearrangement joins TRBV20-1 to TRBJ2-1; possibly TRBD2 for D (6 bases). There are 14 residues in the CDR3. Trimming stripped 5 bases from V and 7 bases from J, with 18 bases between. Germline values: CDR1 DFQATT, CDR2 SNEGSKA (reference sequence). CDR3 in amino acids: CSAGRAGLSNEQFF. CDR3 nucleotide sequence: TGCAGTGCTGGGCGGGCGGGGCTGTCTAATGAGCAGTTCTTC.

In this sample, this clonotype turned up many times. This chain links TRBV30 with TRBJ1-6, with a tentative D call TRBD1 (5 bases). Trimming took off 0 bases at V and 7 bases at J, with 13 bases between the two ends. Germline CDR1 is GTSNPN and CDR2 is SVGIG (reference sequence). The CDR3 loop spans 15 amino acids. In DNA form, the CDR3 reads TGTGCCTGGAGTGTAACAGGCCAAGGAAATTCACCCCTCCACTTT. Its translation is CAWSVTGQGNSPLHF.

By share of the sample, this clonotype is medium-sized. The chain combines TRBV11-2 with TRBJ1-6; 7 bases align to TRBD1. The junction had 2 bases not matched to a gene; V was cut back by 5 bases and J by 7 bases. CDR3 length: 13 residues. CDR1 and CDR2 from the germline V gene are SGHAT and FQNNGV. CDR3 loop: CASSRDRNSPLHF. The CDR3 DNA is TGTGCCAGCAGCCGGGACAGAAATTCACCCCTCCACTTT.

This clonotype was recorded many times. The gene calls are TRBV6-2 or TRBV6-3 and TRBJ1-5; no reliable D call. CDR1 MNHEY and CDR2 SVGEGT come from the germline V gene. This CDR3 spans 12 amino acids. The V end lost 6 bases, the J end lost 5 bases, and 8 bases lay between the germline ends. Here the CDR3 DNA reads TGTGCCAGCAGGCGAACCTATCAGCCCCAGCATTTT. Its protein is CASRRTYQPQHF.

This clonotype is labeled medium-sized (0.01 to 0.1%). V usage is TRBV6-2 or TRBV6-3 and J usage is TRBJ2-7; perhaps D is TRBD1 or TRBD2 (6 bases each). Germline assignment: CDR1 MNHEY and CDR2 SVGEGT. V dropped 5 bases and J dropped 3 bases, with 11 bases sitting between them. This CDR3 is built from 13 residues. The CDR3 region has the DNA TGTGCCAGCAGTAGGGGGGACAACTACGAGCAGTACTTC. Encoded protein: CASSRGDNYEQYF.

This clonotype is judged medium-sized (0.01 to 0.1%). The genes are TRBV12-3 or TRBV12-4 and TRBJ1-1; a weak D match, TRBD1 (6 bases). The CDR3 contains 14 residues. V dropped 6 bases and J dropped 2 bases, with 13 bases sitting between them. The CDR3 spells CASSSQGGNTEAFF. CDR3 coding DNA: TGTGCCAGCAGCTCCCAAGGGGGAAACACTGAAGCTTTCTTT.

This clonotype is medium-sized. The V call is TRBV11-1, the J call TRBJ1-2; 11 bases map to TRBD1. With 5 bases clipped from V and 6 bases from J, the junction kept 5 bases outside the gene matches. This CDR3 is built from 14 residues. Looked up from germline, CDR1 is SGHAT and CDR2 is FQDESV (reference sequence). CDR3 in amino acids: CASSRTGGSDGYTF. CDR3 DNA sequence: TGTGCCAGCAGCCGGACAGGGGGCAGCGATGGCTACACCTTC.

This clonotype appeared many times. This sequence joins TRBV6-2 or TRBV6-3 and TRBJ1-5; 9 positions match TRBD1. V dropped 5 bases and J dropped 7; count of bases not matched to a gene: 9. The germline V gene has CDR1 MNHEY and CDR2 SVGEGT. The CDR3 length is 15 residues. The CDR3 sequence is CASSRDRVGGQPQHF. The CDR3 DNA is TGTGCCAGCAGTCGGGACAGGGTCGGAGGACAGCCCCAGCATTTT.

This clonotype is medium-sized (0.01 to 0.1%) by share. V usage is TRBV4-3 and J usage is TRBJ2-5, with D hard to call. The germline V gene encodes CDR1 LGHNA and CDR2 YSLEER. V dropped 0 bases and J dropped 4 bases, with 9 bases sitting between them. This CDR3 is built from 14 residues. The CDR3 spells CASSQDRRPETQYF. As DNA, the CDR3 is TGCGCCAGCAGCCAAGATCGTCGGCCAGAGACCCAGTACTTC.

Concerning this clonotype itself: It may be a read error: a sequence one base away is much more abundant. V is TRBV6-5 and J is TRBJ1-6; no definite D call. The CDR3 has 13 amino acids. Germline-derived CDR1 and CDR2 are MNHEY and SVGAGI. The CDR3, as DNA: TGTGCCAGAAGTTACTTACTAGAGTGGCCCCTCCACTTT. Translation gives CARSYLLEWPLHF.

There are many counts of this clonotype. CDR3 nucleotide sequence: TGCAGTGCATCATTAGCGGGGGGCACAGATACGCAGTATTTT. Protein: CSASLAGGTDTQYF. This chain links TRBV20-1 with TRBJ2-3; TRBD2 aligns across 9 bases. With 6 bases clipped from V and 1 base from J, the junction kept 5 bases outside the gene matches. This CDR3 is built from 14 residues. Germline V CDR1 and CDR2: DFQATT, SNEGSKA (reference sequence).

By frequency in the sample, this clonotype is medium-sized. The rearrangement joins TRBV5-1 to TRBJ2-1; D remains ambiguous. CDR3 length: 15 amino acids. The germline V and J ends were trimmed by 0 bases and 9 bases, with 16 bases remaining between them. Germline CDR1 is SGHRS and CDR2 is YFSETQ. Here the CDR3 DNA reads TGCGCCAGCAGCTTGGTGGCAGGCCTGAACGCTGAGCAGTTCTTC. This gives the protein CASSLVAGLNAEQFF.

Only a few counts were recorded for this clonotype. The rearrangement links TRBV29-1 to TRBJ1-1, with 8 bases lining up with TRBD1. J gave up 4 bases and V 5 bases, and 3 bases lay outside the gene matches. CDR1 and CDR2 from the germline V gene are SQVTM and ANQGSEA. The length of the CDR3 is 12 residues. Here the CDR3 DNA reads TGCAGCGTTCAGACAGGGGTCACTGAAGCTTTCTTT. It translates to CSVQTGVTEAFF.